The clone carrying this T cell receptor beta chain has just a few counts. Preparation of the TCRbeta library was carried out with unique molecular identifiers. TCRdb reprocessed the PCR reads via MiXCR and lists one record per CDR3 protein. The sample holds about 360,000 distinct CDR3 sequences, 13% seen once. The sample originates from a study of T-cell reconstitution after alpha-beta-depleted transplantation in children. The CDR3 is 16 amino acids. Looked up from germline, CDR1 is MNHEY and CDR2 is SMNVEV (reference sequence). Unmatched junction bases numbered 12, after V lost 6 bases and J lost 5 bases.

The sample in question was PBMCs, obtained from the stem cell graft. The V gene is TRBV27, the J gene TRBJ2-5, with 10 bases fitting TRBD1. This receptor was obtained from a human donor who donated a stem cell graft to a child with Fanconi anemia. The CDR3 reads CASSPQDRGPWETQYF. DNA for the CDR3: TGTGCCAGCAGCCCACAAGACAGGGGGCCTTGGGAGACCCAGTACTTC.